These 11 T cell receptor beta chains were all obtained from the same sample, sequenced in a study of cytomegalovirus exposure and HLA in healthy donors. With 60 Vbeta and 13 Jbeta primers, the PCR was carried out. The repertoire was sequenced with immunoSEQ multiplex PCR; TCRdb's copy has only in-frame clones and lacks some. This table has roughly 200,000 clones, roughly 83% appearing once. The sequenced sample consisted of PBMCs. These receptors all come from a boy aged 2 to 10 in good health and CMV-seronegative.

In its sample, this clone was seen once. The gene calls are TRBV9 and TRBJ1-4; TRBD1 might be the D (6 bases). CDR3 length equals 14 residues. Trimming took off 4 bases at V and 4 bases at J, with 11 bases between the two ends. Looked up from germline, CDR1 is SGDLS and CDR2 is YYNGEE. The CDR3 is CASSPGQSNEKLFF. For the CDR3, the DNA is TGTGCCAGCAGCCCGGGACAAAGTAATGAAAAACTGTTTTTT.

The chain carries TRBV2 and TRBJ1-5; TRBD1 matches 7 bases. This CDR3 is built from 13 residues. J gave up 6 bases and V 4 bases, and 3 bases lay outside the gene matches. CDR1 SNHLY and CDR2 FYNNEI come from the germline V gene. The CDR3 DNA is TGTGCCAGCAGTGCACAGGGGAGTCAGCCCCAGCATTTT. It specifies CASSAQGSQPQHF.

The CDR3 nucleotides are TGTGCCTGGAGTAGAGAGAGACTAGCGCAGCAGTACTTC. This translates into CAWSRERLAQQYF. This chain connects TRBV30 to TRBJ2-7, with 8 bases that match TRBD2. This CDR3 has 13 amino acids. V was clipped by 2 bases and J by 8 bases; unmatched bases: 8. Looked up from germline, CDR1 is GTSNPN and CDR2 is SVGIG (reference sequence).

V gene TRBV7-8 combines with J gene TRBJ1-2; possibly TRBD1 for D (5 bases). Trimming cost V 5 bases and J 0 bases, with 10 bases left between them. The CDR3 extends over 14 amino acids. Germline CDR1 SGHVS, CDR2 FQNEAQ. The CDR3 bases are TGTGCCAGCAGCATCTTGACAGCTAACTATGGCTACACCTTC. It translates to CASSILTANYGYTF. The variable domain in full, completed from reference TRBV7-8 and TRBJ1-2, reads GAGVSQSPRYKVAKRGQDVALRCDPISGHVSLFWYQQALGQGPEFLTYFQNEAQLDKSGLPSDRFFAERPEGSVSTLKIQRTQQEDSAVYLCASSILTANYGYTFGSGTRLTVV.

This rearrangement joins TRBV5-1 to TRBJ2-7; tentatively, D is TRBD1 (5 bases). Germline CDR1 and CDR2: SGHRS and YFSETQ. With 3 bases removed from V and 2 bases from J, the gap between germline ends came to 12 bases. The CDR3 loop spans 14 amino acids. CDR3 sequence reads: CASSSQDSAYEQYF. CDR3 nucleotides: TGCGCCAGCAGCTCCCAAGACAGTGCCTACGAGCAGTACTTC.

The chain carries TRBV7-9 and TRBJ2-7; TRBD1 aligns across 8 bases. Germline V gives CDR1 SEHNR, CDR2 FQNEAQ (reference sequence). Unmatched junction bases numbered 15, after V lost 2 bases and J lost 0 bases. CDR3 length: 19 amino acids. This CDR3 reads CASSLSGGEPGQVSYEQYF. The CDR3 DNA sequence: TGTGCCAGCAGCTTAAGTGGGGGTGAACCGGGACAGGTCTCCTACGAGCAGTACTTC.

The chain has TRBV4-2 and TRBJ2-3; 11 bases are a match to TRBD1. V lost 4 bases to trimming and J lost 1 base; unmatched junction nucleotides: 10. From germline, CDR1 is LGHNA and CDR2 YNFKEQ. The CDR3 totals 18 residues. The CDR3 region is CASSRFDGTGGRTDTQYF. CDR3 nucleotide sequence: TGTGCCAGCAGCCGCTTCGATGGGACAGGGGGACGCACAGATACGCAGTATTTT.

This clone was picked up a small number of times. V usage is TRBV4-1 and J usage is TRBJ2-7; perhaps TRBD1 as D (5 bases). The CDR3 has 16 residues. Trimming removed 1 base from V and 1 base from J, with 14 bases in between. Germline lookup yields CDR1 MGHRA and CDR2 YSYEKL. The CDR3: CASSQGRTPPSYEQYF. The CDR3 DNA is TGCGCCAGCAGCCAAGGTCGGACACCCCCTTCCTACGAGCAGTACTTC.

This chain connects TRBV14 to TRBJ2-5, with D perhaps matching TRBD2 (5 bases). The CDR3 length is 19 residues. Germline V gene lookup returns CDR1 SGHDN and CDR2 FVKESK. V was clipped by 0 bases and J by 0 bases, with 20 bases between them. The CDR3 reads CASSQEDPLGRLYQETQYF. In DNA form, the CDR3 reads TGTGCCAGCAGCCAAGAAGACCCACTAGGGCGACTGTACCAAGAGACCCAGTACTTC.

J is TRBJ2-3 and V is TRBV5-4; no reliable D call. Looked up from germline, CDR1 is SGHNT and CDR2 is YYREEE (reference sequence). The CDR3 extends over 13 amino acids. The V end was cut by 0 bases, the J end by 4 bases, with 6 bases between. The CDR3 loop reads CASSLDSPDTQYF. CDR3 sequence (DNA): TGTGCCAGCAGCTTGGATAGCCCAGATACGCAGTATTTT.

The genes are TRBV4-1 and TRBJ1-2, with TRBD1 matching over 7 bases. The length of the CDR3 is 15 residues. V lost 2 bases, J lost 4 bases, and 7 bases stayed unmatched. Per the germline V gene, CDR1 is MGHRA and CDR2 is YSYEKL. DNA of the CDR3: TGCGCCAGCAGCCAACTCCAGACAGGGCCCTATGGCTACACCTTC. This encodes CASSQLQTGPYGYTF.